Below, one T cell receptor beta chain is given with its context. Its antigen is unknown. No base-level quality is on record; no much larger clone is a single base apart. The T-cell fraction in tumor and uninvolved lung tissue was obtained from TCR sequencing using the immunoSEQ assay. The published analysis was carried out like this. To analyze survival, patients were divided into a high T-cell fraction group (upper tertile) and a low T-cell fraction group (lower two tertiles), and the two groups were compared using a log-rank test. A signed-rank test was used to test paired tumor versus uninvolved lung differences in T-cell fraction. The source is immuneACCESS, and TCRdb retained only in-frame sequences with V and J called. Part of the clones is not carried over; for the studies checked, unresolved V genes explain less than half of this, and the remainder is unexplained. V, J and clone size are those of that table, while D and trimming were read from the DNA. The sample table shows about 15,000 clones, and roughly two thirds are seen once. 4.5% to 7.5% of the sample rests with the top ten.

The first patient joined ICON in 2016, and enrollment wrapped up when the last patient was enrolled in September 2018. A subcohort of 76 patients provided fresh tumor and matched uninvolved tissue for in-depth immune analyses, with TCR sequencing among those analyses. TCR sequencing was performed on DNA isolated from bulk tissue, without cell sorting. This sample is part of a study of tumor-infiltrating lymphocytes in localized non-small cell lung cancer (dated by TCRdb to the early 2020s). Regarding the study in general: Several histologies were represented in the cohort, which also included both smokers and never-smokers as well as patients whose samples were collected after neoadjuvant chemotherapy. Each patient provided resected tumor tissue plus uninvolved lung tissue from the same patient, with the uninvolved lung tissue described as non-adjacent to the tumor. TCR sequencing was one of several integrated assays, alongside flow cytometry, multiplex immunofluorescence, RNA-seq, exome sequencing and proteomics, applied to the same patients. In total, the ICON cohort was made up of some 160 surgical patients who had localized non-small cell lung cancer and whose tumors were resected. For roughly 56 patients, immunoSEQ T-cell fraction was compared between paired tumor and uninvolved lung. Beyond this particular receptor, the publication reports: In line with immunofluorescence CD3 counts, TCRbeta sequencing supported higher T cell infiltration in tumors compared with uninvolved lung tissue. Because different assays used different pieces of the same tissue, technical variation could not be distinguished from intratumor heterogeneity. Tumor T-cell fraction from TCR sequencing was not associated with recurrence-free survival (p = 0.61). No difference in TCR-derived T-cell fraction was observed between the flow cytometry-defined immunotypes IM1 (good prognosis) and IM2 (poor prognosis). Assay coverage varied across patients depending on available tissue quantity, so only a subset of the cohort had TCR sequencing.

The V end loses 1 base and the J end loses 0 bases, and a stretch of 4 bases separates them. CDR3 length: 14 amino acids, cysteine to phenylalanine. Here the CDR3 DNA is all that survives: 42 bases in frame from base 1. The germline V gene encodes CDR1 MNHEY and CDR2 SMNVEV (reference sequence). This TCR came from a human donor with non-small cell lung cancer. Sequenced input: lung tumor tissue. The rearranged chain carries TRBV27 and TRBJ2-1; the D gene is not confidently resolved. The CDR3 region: CASSLLSSYNEQFF. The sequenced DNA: TGTGCCAGCAGTTTATTAAGCTCCTACAATGAGCAGTTCTTC.